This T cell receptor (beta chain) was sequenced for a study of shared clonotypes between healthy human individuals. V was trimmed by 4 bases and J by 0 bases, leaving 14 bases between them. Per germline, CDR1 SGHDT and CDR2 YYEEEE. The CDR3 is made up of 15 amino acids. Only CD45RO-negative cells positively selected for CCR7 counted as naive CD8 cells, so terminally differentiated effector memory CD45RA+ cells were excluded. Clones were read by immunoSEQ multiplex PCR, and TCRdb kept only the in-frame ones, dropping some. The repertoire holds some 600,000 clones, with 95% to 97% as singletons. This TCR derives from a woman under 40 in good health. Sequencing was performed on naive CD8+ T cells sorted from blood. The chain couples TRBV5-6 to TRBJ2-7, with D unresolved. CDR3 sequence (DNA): TGTGCCAGCAGCCCCGGAAGGGTGGGCTCCTACGAGCAGTACTTC. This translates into CASSPGRVGSYEQYF. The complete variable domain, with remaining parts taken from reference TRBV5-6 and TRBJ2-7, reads DAGVTQSPTHLIKTRGQQVTLRCSPKSGHDTVSWYQQALGQGPQFIFQYYEEEERQRGNFPDRFSGHQFPNYSSELNVNALLLGDSALYLCASSPGRVGSYEQYFGPGTRLTVT.